The source of this TCR beta chain is a study of Graves' ophthalmopathy and Graves' hyperthyroidism. The CDR3 runs to 13 residues. The ends were cut back, 7 bases at V and 3 bases at J, with 13 bases in the middle. CDR1 is MNHEY, CDR2 SVGEGT, per germline. The term stable hyperthyroidism indicated an absence of ophthalmopathy within 18 months of follow-up. Points from the study as a whole: This model predicted ophthalmopathy progression (sensitivity 70% to 71%, specificity 72% to 80%).

This clonotype was seen at least ten times. Its cognate antigen is unknown. RNA transcripts yielded amplified TCR beta CDR3 regions. HTBI-primed RT-PCR formed the first round, and a multiplex PCR formed the second. TCRdb reanalysed the multiplex PCR reads using MiXCR and keeps one entry per CDR3 protein. This table has about 390,000 distinct CDR3 sequences, about 15% appearing once. The clonotype comes from an adult woman with stable Graves' hyperthyroidism. This chain joins TRBV6-2 or TRBV6-3 and TRBJ2-7; D ambiguous. Sequencing used peripheral blood. The CDR3 here is CASMIGVNYEQYF. CDR3 in DNA: TGTGCCAGCATGATAGGAGTAAACTACGAGCAGTACTTC.